The clone carrying this T cell receptor (beta chain) was recorded a few times. No antigen is known for it. The entry originates in a study of T cell repertoires in cytomegalovirus infection. Study-level background: Recently identified HLA-C-restricted CMV epitopes and well-studied HLA-B-restricted CMV epitopes were used by the study.

V lost 8 bases, J lost 4 bases, and 8 bases lay in between. Germline V gene lookup returns CDR1 MNHNS and CDR2 SASEGT. This CDR3 spans 11 amino acids. Overall study results and limits: Carriers of CMV and the relevant HLA type were discriminated by public TCR beta frequency. Within the response measured ex vivo, HLA-C-restricted CMV-specific TCR beta clonotypes were dominant.

TCRdb recomputed calls from the reads with MiXCR, one row per CDR3 protein. The sample contains about 890,000 distinct CDR3 sequences, roughly 30% of which appear only once. V is TRBV6-1 and J is TRBJ1-1; no clear D. This TCR was recovered from a human donor in good health (CMV status not recorded). Some clones in this sample may be carry-over from other donors' samples. The material sequenced was cultured CD8+ T cells from PBMCs, taken from culture after CMV antigen stimulation. The DNA for the CDR3 is TGTGCCAGCCTCAGAGCCACTGAAGCTTTCTTT. Translated: CASLRATEAFF.